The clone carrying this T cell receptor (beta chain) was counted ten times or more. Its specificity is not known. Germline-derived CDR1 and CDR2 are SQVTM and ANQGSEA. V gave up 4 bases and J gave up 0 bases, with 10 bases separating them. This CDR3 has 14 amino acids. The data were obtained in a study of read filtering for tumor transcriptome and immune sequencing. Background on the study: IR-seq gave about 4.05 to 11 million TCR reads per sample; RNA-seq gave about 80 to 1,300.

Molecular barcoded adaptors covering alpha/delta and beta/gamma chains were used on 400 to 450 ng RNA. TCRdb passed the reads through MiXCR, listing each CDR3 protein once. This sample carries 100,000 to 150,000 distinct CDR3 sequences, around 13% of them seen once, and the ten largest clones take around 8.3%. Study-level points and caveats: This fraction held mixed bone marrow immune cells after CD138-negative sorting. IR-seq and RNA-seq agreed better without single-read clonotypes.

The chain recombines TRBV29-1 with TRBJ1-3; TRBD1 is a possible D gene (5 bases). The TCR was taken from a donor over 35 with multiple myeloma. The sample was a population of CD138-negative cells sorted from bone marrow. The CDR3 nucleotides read TGCAGCGTTGTGGACACAGGCTCTGGAAACACCATATATTTT. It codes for CSVVDTGSGNTIYF.